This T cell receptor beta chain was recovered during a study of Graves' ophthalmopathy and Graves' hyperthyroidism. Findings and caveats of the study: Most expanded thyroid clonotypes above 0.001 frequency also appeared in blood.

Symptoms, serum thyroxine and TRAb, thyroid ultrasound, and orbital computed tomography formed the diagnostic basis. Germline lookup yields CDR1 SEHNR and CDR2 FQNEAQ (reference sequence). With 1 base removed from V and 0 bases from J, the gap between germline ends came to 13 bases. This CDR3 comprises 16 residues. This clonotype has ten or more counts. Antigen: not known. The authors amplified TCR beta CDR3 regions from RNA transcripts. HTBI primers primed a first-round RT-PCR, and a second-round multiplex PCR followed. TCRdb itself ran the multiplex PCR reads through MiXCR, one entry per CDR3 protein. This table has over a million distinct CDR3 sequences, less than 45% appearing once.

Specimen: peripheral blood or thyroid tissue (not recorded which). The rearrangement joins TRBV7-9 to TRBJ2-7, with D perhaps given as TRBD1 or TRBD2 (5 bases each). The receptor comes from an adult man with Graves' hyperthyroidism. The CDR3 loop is CASSLDPGLVSYEQYF. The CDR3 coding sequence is TGTGCCAGCAGCTTAGACCCGGGGCTAGTCTCCTACGAGCAGTACTTC.